The 19 T cell receptor beta chains below all came from one sample that was sequenced in a study of cytomegalovirus exposure and HLA in healthy donors. TCRdb's table, derived via immunoSEQ multiplex PCR, lists solely in-frame clones and lacks some. The sample has roughly 100,000 clones; approximately 86% are singletons. Material for sequencing was PBMCs. These receptors were taken from a woman aged 18 to 35 in good health and CMV-seropositive.

CDR3 sequence reads: CAWSHRDRVYQPQHF. CDR3 in DNA: TGTGCCTGGAGTCACCGGGACAGGGTATATCAGCCCCAGCATTTT. The V gene is TRBV30, the J gene TRBJ1-5; TRBD1 matches at 9 bases. The CDR3 contains 15 residues. Germline CDR1 GTSNPN, CDR2 SVGIG (reference sequence). V shed 2 bases and J 5 bases; nucleotides not matched to a gene: 7.

This chain connects TRBV5-6 to TRBJ1-1; tentative D call: TRBD1 (5 bases). Between the trimmed V and J ends, which lost 4 bases and 8 bases, there was a span of 18 bases. The germline V gene has CDR1 SGHDT and CDR2 YYEEEE. CDR3 length: 14 amino acids. The CDR3 coding sequence is TGTGCCAGCAGCCCCGGAGCGGGACGGCCCGAAGCTTTCTTT. Translated: CASSPGAGRPEAFF.

This clone occurred once. The chain links TRBV11-2 to TRBJ2-5, with D unresolved. Germline V gene lookup returns CDR1 SGHAT and CDR2 FQNNGV. The CDR3 spans 15 residues. The V end was cut by 2 bases, the J end by 3 bases, with 13 bases between. CDR3 in DNA: TGTGCCAGCAGCTTAACCCGTAGGCAGGAAGAGACCCAGTACTTC. As protein: CASSLTRRQEETQYF.

The rearrangement uses TRBV4-1 and TRBJ1-4; 8 bases align to TRBD1. Germline loops: CDR1 MGHRA, CDR2 YSYEKL. This CDR3 spans 15 amino acids. V lost 3 bases and J lost 3; bases outside the gene matches: 3. The CDR3 DNA follows: TGCGCCAGCAGCCATATCAGGGGGCCTAATGAAAAACTGTTTTTT. This encodes CASSHIRGPNEKLFF.

With regard to this clone: One junction end disagrees with the germline gene, perhaps due to a read error. The chain couples TRBV7-9 to TRBJ1-1; weak D call: TRBD1 (6 bases). Germline CDR1 reads SEHNR; CDR2 reads FQNEAQ (reference sequence). The CDR3 length is 13 residues. The CDR3 sequence: CASNLSGATEAFF. The CDR3 nucleotides are TGTGCCAGCAACTTATCAGGGGCCACTGAAGCTTTCTTT.

This chain joins TRBV7-9 and TRBJ1-3; possibly TRBD1 for D (5 bases). V was trimmed by 6 bases and J by 3 bases, leaving 9 bases between them. Looked up from germline, CDR1 is SEHNR and CDR2 is FQNEAQ (reference sequence). The CDR3 covers 13 residues. The CDR3, as DNA: TGTGCCAGCAGATCGACAGTTGGAAACACCATATATTTT. This encodes CASRSTVGNTIYF.

The gene calls are TRBV11-1 and TRBJ2-5; 10 nucleotides match TRBD2. In germline, CDR1 is SGHAT, CDR2 FQDESV (reference sequence). CDR3 length: 14 residues. Unmatched junction bases numbered 2, after V lost 2 bases and J lost 5 bases. The CDR3 loop is CASSLTSGIETQYF. DNA of the CDR3: TGTGCCAGCAGCTTAACTAGCGGGATTGAGACCCAGTACTTC.

Only one count was recorded for this clone. The chain is built from TRBV5-1 and TRBJ1-3, with a tentative D call TRBD1 (5 bases). The CDR3 length is 17 residues. V was trimmed by 0 bases and J by 1 base, leaving 14 bases between them. CDR1 SGHRS and CDR2 YFSETQ come from the germline V gene. The CDR3 loop is CASSLDGVGASGNTIYF. The CDR3 nucleotides are TGCGCCAGCAGCTTGGATGGGGTAGGGGCTTCTGGAAACACCATATATTTT.

The genes are TRBV11-2 and TRBJ2-7; maybe TRBD2 (7 bases). Deletions cut 5 bases from V and 6 bases from J, with 14 bases between. Germline CDR1 reads SGHAT; CDR2 reads FQNNGV. The CDR3 has 13 residues. The CDR3 DNA sequence: TGTGCCAGCAGCGTCCGGGGGGCGGCCGAGCAGTACTTC. Amino acid sequence: CASSVRGAAEQYF. The whole variable domain, remainder taken from reference TRBV11-2 and TRBJ2-7, is EAGVAQSPRYKIIEKRQSVAFWCNPISGHATLYWYQQILGQGPKLLIQFQNNGVVDDSQLPKDRFSAERLKGVDSTLKIQPAKLEDSAVYLCASSVRGAAEQYFGPGTRLTVT.

This clone appeared a few times. The chain recombines TRBV5-1 with TRBJ2-5; the D gene is possibly TRBD2 (7 bases). V lost 5 bases to trimming and J lost 5 bases, with 28 bases between them. CDR1 and CDR2 from the germline V gene are SGHRS and YFSETQ. The CDR3 spans 18 residues. The CDR3 DNA is TGCGCCAGCAGTTACTCCCCTGGGGGGGGGCTTTCATCGGAGACCCAGTACTTC. Amino acids: CASSYSPGGGLSSETQYF.

The genes are TRBV14 and TRBJ1-6, with D possibly TRBD1 on 5 matching bases. V was shortened by 3 bases and J by 14 bases, with 14 bases between the two germline ends. From germline, CDR1 is SGHDN and CDR2 FVKESK. This CDR3 is built from 13 residues. CDR3 DNA sequence: TGTGCCAGCAGCCAGTTTATTGGGGGGGCCCTCCACTTT. Protein sequence: CASSQFIGGALHF.

CDR3 DNA: TGTGCCAGCAGAGGGGTGGCGGATACGCAGTATTTT. It is translated as CASRGVADTQYF. The chain employs TRBV27 and TRBJ2-3; the D gene is possibly TRBD1 (5 bases). This CDR3 has 12 residues. CDR1 and CDR2 (germline): MNHEY, SMNVEV (reference sequence). Trimming removed 6 bases from V and 6 bases from J, with 10 bases in between.

The chain has TRBV7-9 and TRBJ1-4; D gene ambiguous. From germline, CDR1 is SEHNR and CDR2 FQNEAQ (reference sequence). CDR3 length: 13 residues. V lost 3 bases to trimming and J lost 10 bases, with 12 bases between them. In DNA form, the CDR3 reads TGTGCCAGCAGCTTGTCCGCGGGAGGAAAACTGTTTTTT. This translates into CASSLSAGGKLFF.

This clone appeared a single time. This chain connects TRBV25-1 to TRBJ1-3; 10 bases align to TRBD1. The V gene end was trimmed by 4 bases and the J gene end by 0 bases; junction bases not matched to a gene: 6. In germline, CDR1 is MGHDK, CDR2 SYGVNS. This CDR3 spans 17 amino acids. DNA of the CDR3: TGTGCCAGCAGTGCCCCGGGACAGGGGTCCTCTGGAAACACCATATATTTT. Its protein is CASSAPGQGSSGNTIYF.

This chain links TRBV19 with TRBJ2-3, with D possibly matching TRBD2 (6 bases). Germline assignment: CDR1 LNHDA and CDR2 SQIVND (reference sequence). This CDR3 contains 17 residues. With 6 bases removed from V and 4 bases from J, the gap between germline ends came to 23 bases. This CDR3 is CASRLTSSVSRADTQYF. Here the CDR3 DNA reads TGTGCCAGTAGACTTACTTCTAGCGTCTCCAGGGCAGATACGCAGTATTTT.

This rearrangement joins TRBV11-3 to TRBJ1-1; perhaps TRBD1 as D (6 bases). The CDR3 is 14 amino acids. Trimming left V 3 bases short and J 2 bases short, with 10 bases between. Germline lookup yields CDR1 SGHNT and CDR2 YENEEA. For the CDR3, the DNA is TGTGCCAGCAGCTTGGAGGACAGCAACACTGAAGCTTTCTTT. The encoded protein is CASSLEDSNTEAFF.

The chain carries TRBV2 and TRBJ2-7, with D possibly TRBD2 on 6 matching bases. V dropped 8 bases and J dropped 2 bases, with 22 bases sitting between them. Germline V gene lookup returns CDR1 SNHLY and CDR2 FYNNEI. The CDR3 covers 16 residues. The CDR3 DNA follows: TGTGCCAGCTGGAGGGGTATTGTTTTTCCGACCTACGAGCAGTACTTC. Protein sequence: CASWRGIVFPTYEQYF.

V and J are TRBV7-9 and TRBJ2-7, with 9 bases fitting TRBD2. CDR3 length: 14 residues. CDR1 is SEHNR, CDR2 FQNEAQ, per germline (reference sequence). Trimming cost V 3 bases and J 2 bases; bases outside gene matches: 2. CDR3 region: CASSLAGGTYEQYF. CDR3 nucleotides: TGTGCCAGCAGCTTGGCGGGGGGGACCTACGAGCAGTACTTC. The whole variable domain, remainder taken from reference TRBV7-9 and TRBJ2-7, is DTGVSQNPRHKITKRGQNVTFRCDPISEHNRLYWYRQTLGQGPEFLTYFQNEAQLEKSRLLSDRFSAERPKGSFSTLEIQRTEQGDSAMYLCASSLAGGTYEQYFGPGTRLTVT.

In nucleotides, the CDR3 is TGCGCCAGCAGAAGTAGGGGCCCAGATACGCAGTATTTT. Amino acid sequence: CASRSRGPDTQYF. The chain has TRBV10-2 and TRBJ2-3, with a tentative D call TRBD1 (5 bases). The ends were cut back, 6 bases at V and 4 bases at J, with 11 bases in the middle. This CDR3 region has 13 residues. Germline values: CDR1 WSHSY, CDR2 SAAADI.